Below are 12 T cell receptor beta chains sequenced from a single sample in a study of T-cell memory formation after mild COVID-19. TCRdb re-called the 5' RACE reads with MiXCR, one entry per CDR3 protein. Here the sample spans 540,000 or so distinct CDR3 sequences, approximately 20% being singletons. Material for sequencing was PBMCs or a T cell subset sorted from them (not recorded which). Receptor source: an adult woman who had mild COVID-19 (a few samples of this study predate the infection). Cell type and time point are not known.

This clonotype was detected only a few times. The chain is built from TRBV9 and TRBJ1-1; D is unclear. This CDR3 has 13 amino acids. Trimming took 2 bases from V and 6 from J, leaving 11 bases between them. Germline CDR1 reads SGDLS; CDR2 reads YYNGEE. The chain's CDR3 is CASSVSQTSEAFF. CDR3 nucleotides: TGTGCCAGCAGCGTCAGTCAGACCTCTGAAGCTTTCTTT.

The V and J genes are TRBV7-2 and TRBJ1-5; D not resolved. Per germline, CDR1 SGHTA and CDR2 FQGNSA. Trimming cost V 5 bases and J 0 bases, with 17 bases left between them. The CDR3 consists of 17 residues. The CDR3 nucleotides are TGTGCCAGCAGCCCGGGAGTGTCGGGCTATAGCAATCAGCCCCAGCATTTT. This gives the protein CASSPGVSGYSNQPQHF.

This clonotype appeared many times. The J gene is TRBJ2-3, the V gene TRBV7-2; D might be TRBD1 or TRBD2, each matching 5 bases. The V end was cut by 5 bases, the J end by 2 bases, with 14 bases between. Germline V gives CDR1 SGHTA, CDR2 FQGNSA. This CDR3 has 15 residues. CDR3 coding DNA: TGTGCCAGCAGCCGCCGGGACCCAAACACAGATACGCAGTATTTT. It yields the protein CASSRRDPNTDTQYF.

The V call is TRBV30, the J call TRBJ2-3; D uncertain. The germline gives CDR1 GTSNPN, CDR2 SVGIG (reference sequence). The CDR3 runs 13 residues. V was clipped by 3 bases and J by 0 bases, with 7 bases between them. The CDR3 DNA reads TGTGCCTGGAGAATCGAAAGCACAGATACGCAGTATTTT. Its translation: CAWRIESTDTQYF.

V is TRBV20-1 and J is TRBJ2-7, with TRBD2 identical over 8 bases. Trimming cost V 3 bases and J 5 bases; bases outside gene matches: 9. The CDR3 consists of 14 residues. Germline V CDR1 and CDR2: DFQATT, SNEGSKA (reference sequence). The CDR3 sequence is CSARELAVLDEQYF. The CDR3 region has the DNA TGCAGTGCTAGGGAACTAGCGGTCCTTGACGAGCAGTACTTC.

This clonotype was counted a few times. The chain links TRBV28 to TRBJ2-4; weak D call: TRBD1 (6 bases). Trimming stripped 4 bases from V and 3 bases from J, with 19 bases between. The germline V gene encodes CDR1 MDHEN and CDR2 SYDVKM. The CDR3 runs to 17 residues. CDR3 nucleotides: TGTGCCAGCAGTTCAATACAGGGTATAGGAGTCAAAAACATTCAGTACTTC. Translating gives CASSSIQGIGVKNIQYF.

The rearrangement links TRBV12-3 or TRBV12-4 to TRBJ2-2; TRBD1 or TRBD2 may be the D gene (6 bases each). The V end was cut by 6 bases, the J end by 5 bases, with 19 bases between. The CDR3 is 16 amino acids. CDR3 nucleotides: TGTGCCAGCAGCCTCCCTTGGGGGGCGCGGACCGGGGAGCTGTTTTTT. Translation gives CASSLPWGARTGELFF.

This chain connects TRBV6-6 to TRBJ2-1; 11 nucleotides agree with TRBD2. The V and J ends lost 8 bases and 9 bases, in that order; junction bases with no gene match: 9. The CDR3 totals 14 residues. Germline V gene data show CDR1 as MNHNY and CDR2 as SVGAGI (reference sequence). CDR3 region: CASSTSGSAAEQFF. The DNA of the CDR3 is TGTGCCAGCTCAACTAGCGGGAGCGCCGCTGAGCAGTTCTTC.

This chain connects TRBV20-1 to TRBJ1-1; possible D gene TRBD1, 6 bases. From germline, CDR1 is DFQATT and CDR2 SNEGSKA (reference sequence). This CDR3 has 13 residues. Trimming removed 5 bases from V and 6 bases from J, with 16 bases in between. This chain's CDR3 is CSAGLGGRSEAFF. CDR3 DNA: TGCAGTGCTGGTCTTGGGGGCAGATCTGAAGCTTTCTTT.

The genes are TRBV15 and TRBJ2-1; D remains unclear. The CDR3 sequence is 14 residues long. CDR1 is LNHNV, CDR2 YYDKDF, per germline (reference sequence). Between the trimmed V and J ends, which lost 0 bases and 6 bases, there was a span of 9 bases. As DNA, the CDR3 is TGTGCCACCAGCAGAGACCCTCTAGGCAATGAGCAGTTCTTC. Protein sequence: CATSRDPLGNEQFF.

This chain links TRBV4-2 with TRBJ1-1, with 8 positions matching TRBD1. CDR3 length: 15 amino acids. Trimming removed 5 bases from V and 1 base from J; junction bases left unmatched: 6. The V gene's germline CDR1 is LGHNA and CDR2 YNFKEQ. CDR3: CASSTWTGTNTEAFF. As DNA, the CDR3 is TGTGCCAGCAGCACATGGACAGGGACGAACACTGAAGCTTTCTTT.

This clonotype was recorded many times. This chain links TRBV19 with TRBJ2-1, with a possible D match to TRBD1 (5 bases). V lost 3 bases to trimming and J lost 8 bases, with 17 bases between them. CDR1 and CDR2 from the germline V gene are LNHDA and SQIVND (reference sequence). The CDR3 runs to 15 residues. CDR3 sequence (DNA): TGTGCCAGTAGTATCGATGTCAGGGCCCTTGATGAGCAGTTCTTC. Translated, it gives CASSIDVRALDEQFF.